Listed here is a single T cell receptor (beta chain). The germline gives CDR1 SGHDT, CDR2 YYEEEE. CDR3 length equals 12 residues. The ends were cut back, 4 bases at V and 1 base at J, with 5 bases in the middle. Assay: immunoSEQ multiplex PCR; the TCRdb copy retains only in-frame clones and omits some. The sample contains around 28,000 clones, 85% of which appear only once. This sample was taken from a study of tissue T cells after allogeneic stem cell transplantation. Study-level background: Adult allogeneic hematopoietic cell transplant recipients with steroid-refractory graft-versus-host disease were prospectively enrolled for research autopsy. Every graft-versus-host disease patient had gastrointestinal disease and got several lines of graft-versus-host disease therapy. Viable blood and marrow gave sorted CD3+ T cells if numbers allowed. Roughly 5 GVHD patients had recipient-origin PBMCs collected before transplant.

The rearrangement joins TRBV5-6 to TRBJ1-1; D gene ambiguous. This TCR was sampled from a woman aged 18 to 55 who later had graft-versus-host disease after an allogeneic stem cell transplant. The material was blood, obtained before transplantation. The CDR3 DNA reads TGTGCCAGCAGCGTCGGGAACACTGAAGCTTTCTTT. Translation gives CASSVGNTEAFF.